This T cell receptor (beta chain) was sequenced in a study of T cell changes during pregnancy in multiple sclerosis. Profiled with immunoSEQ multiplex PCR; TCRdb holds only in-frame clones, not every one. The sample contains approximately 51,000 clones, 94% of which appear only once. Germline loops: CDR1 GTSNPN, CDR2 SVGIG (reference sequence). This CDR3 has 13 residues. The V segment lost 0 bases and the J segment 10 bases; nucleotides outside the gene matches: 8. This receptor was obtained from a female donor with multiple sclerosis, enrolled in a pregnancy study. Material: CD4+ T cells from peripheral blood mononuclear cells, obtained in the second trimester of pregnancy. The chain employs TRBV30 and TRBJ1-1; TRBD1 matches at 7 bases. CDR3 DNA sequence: TGTGCCTGGAGTGTAAGCAAGGGGGCGGGAGCTTTCTTT. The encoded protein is CAWSVSKGAGAFF.